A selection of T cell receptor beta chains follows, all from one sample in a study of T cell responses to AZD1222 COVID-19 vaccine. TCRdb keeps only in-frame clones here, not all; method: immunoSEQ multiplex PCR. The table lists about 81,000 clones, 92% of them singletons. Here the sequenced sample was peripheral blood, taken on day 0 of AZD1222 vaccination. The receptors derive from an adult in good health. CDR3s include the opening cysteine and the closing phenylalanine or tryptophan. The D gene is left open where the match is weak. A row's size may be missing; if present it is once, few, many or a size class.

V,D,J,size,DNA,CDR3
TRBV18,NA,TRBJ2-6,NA,TGTGCCAGCTCACCTTACGCGGGTGCTATCTCTGGGGCCAACGTCCTGACTTTC,CASSPYAGAISGANVLTF
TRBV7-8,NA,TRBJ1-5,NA,TGTGCCAGCAGCTTGCATGAAGGTCACGTCTTAAATAGCAATCAGCCCCAGCATTTT,CASSLHEGHVLNSNQPQHF
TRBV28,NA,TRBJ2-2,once,TGTGCCAGCAGTTTAGGGCAGCACACCGGGGAGCTGTTTTTT,CASSLGQHTGELFF
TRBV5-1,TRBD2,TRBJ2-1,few,TGCGCCAGCAGCTTGGGCTGGGCTAGCGGGAGCTCCTACAATGAGCAGTTCTTC,CASSLGWASGSSYNEQFF
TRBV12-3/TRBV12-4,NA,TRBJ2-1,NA,TGTGCCAGCAGTTTACAGGTTAATGAGCAGTTCTTC,CASSLQVNEQFF
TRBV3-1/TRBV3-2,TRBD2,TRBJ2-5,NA,TGTGCCAGCAGCCACGGACTAGGAGGGGAGACCCAGTACTTC,CASSHGLGGETQYF
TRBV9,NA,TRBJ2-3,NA,TGTGCCAGCAGCGTAGGCTCCCCCACACGGGCAGATACGCAGTATTTT,CASSVGSPTRADTQYF
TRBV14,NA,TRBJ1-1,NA,TGTGCCAGCAGCTTCCTTATCGGGAAGAACACTGAAGCTTTCTTT,CASSFLIGKNTEAFF
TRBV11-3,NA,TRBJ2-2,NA,TGTGCCAGCAGCACCAGCGGCACAAACACCGGGGAGCTGTTTTTT,CASSTSGTNTGELFF
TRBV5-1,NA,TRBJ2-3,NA,TGCGCCAGCAGCTTGTGGCCGGCAGTTACTAGCACAGATACGCAGTATTTT,CASSLWPAVTSTDTQYF
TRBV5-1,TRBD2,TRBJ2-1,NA,TGCGCCAGCAGCTTGGTTCAGACTAGCGGGATGAGCTCCTACAATGAGCAGTTCTTC,CASSLVQTSGMSSYNEQFF